This T cell receptor (beta chain) was captured by sequencing in a study of shared clonotypes between healthy human individuals. General study findings and limits: The study found lower generation probabilities in non-shared clonotypes than in those shared by all four donors. Rarefaction demonstrated incomplete sorted-subset sequencing despite large depth.

The length of the CDR3 is 13 residues. Trimming shortened V by 5 bases and J by 4 bases, and 11 bases separated the two germline ends. CDR1 is ENHRY, CDR2 SYGVKD, per germline. For every subset, genomic DNA was evenly distributed across several immunoSEQ plates. Sequencing was performed with immunoSEQ multiplex PCR; in TCRdb, only in-frame clones are kept and a portion is missing. The sample holds 2 million or so clones, 90% to 95% seen once. For this clone: Its specificity is unknown.

The chain has TRBV10-3 and TRBJ1-2; D perhaps matches TRBD1 (6 bases). Material: naive CD4+ T cells sorted from blood. Subset indicated: CD45RA+ positively selected. This TCR was recovered from a man aged 18 to 35 in good health. CDR3 in amino acids: CAISNRESYGYTF. The CDR3 DNA is TGTGCCATCAGTAACAGGGAGTCCTATGGCTACACCTTC.